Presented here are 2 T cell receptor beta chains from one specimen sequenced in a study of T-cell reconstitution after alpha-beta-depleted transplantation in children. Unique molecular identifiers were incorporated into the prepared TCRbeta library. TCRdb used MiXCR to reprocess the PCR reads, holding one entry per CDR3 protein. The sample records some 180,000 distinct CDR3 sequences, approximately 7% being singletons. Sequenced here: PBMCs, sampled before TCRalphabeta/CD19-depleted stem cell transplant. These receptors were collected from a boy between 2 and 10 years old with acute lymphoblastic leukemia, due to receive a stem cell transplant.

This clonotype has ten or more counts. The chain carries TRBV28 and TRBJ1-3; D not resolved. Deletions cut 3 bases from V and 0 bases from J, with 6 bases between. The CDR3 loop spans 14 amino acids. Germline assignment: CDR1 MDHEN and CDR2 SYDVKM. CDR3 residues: CASSFIDSGNTIYF. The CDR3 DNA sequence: TGTGCCAGCAGTTTCATCGACTCTGGAAACACCATATATTTT.

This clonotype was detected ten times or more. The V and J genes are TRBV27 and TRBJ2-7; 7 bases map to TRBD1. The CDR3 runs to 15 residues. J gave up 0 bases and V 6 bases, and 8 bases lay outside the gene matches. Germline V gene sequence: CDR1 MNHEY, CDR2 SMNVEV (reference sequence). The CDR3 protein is CASSPLTGVSYEQYF. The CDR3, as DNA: TGTGCCAGCAGCCCTCTTACAGGGGTCTCCTACGAGCAGTACTTC.